This TCR beta chain emerged from a study of blood T cell repertoires in COVID-19. Across the study: Acute and convalescent COVID-19 specimens originated in the United States, Italy and Spain.

The J segment lost 5 bases and the V segment lost 4 bases, leaving 9 bases of the junction unmatched. CDR3 length: 16 residues. Germline CDR1 is LGHDT and CDR2 is YNNKEL (reference sequence). TCRdb's copy holds only in-frame clones and misses some; the assay was immunoSEQ multiplex PCR. The sample includes approximately 140,000 clones, 84% of them seen just once. Clinical history as reported by participants underpinned cohort assignment. Up to 2 weeks before entering the study, exposed participants had met a COVID-19 case. The chain couples TRBV3-1 (or the pseudogene TRBV3-2) to TRBJ2-5; 11 bases map to TRBD2. The specimen sequenced was PBMCs or T cells enriched from blood (not recorded which). The source of this sequence is a woman aged 45 to 65 who had been exposed to COVID-19. The CDR3 is CASSPRLAGRGETQYF. The DNA of the CDR3 is TGTGCCAGCAGCCCGAGACTAGCGGGACGCGGTGAGACCCAGTACTTC.